This TCR beta chain was retrieved from a study of blood T cell repertoires in COVID-19. Study as a whole: Sources were T cells, B-cell-depleted T cells, or PBMCs; the material itself was cDNA or gDNA.

The repertoire was sequenced with immunoSEQ multiplex PCR; TCRdb's copy has only in-frame clones and lacks some. The table lists just over 200,000 clones, 80% of them singletons. The CDR3 length is 16 residues. Per the germline V gene, CDR1 is SGHTA and CDR2 is FQGNSA. The V gene lost 3 bases and the J gene lost 1 base, with 14 bases spanning the gap. The source material was peripheral blood. This sequence originates from a woman in her 70s with acute or convalescent COVID-19. The gene calls are TRBV7-2 and TRBJ2-3; D is possibly TRBD2 (5 bases). This CDR3 reads CASSFQAASRTDTQYF. The CDR3 nucleotides are TGTGCCAGCAGCTTCCAAGCGGCCTCCCGCACAGATACGCAGTATTTT.